The source of this T cell receptor beta chain is a study of blood T cell repertoires in COVID-19. In the source study's methods: Reference gene primer amplification in the assay estimated nucleated cell counts. Measured with immunoSEQ multiplex PCR; TCRdb has only the in-frame clones, and not every one. That table furnishes V, J and clone size, whereas the DNA furnished D and trimming. The sample lists 240,000 or so clones, about four fifths occurring once. Germline assignment: CDR1 SGHDT and CDR2 YYEEEE. V lost 2 bases, J lost 0 bases, and 6 bases lay in between. The CDR3 loop spans 15 amino acids. Enrolment of Seattle patients took place during active infection, and they were followed longitudinally.

This receptor was obtained from a woman of 80 years or more with COVID-19, enrolled during active disease. The sample taken for sequencing was peripheral blood. This chain connects TRBV5-6 to TRBJ2-6, with unresolved D. CDR3 sequence: CASSFRSSGANVLTF. CDR3 nucleotides: TGTGCCAGCAGCTTCAGGTCCTCTGGGGCCAACGTCCTGACTTTC.